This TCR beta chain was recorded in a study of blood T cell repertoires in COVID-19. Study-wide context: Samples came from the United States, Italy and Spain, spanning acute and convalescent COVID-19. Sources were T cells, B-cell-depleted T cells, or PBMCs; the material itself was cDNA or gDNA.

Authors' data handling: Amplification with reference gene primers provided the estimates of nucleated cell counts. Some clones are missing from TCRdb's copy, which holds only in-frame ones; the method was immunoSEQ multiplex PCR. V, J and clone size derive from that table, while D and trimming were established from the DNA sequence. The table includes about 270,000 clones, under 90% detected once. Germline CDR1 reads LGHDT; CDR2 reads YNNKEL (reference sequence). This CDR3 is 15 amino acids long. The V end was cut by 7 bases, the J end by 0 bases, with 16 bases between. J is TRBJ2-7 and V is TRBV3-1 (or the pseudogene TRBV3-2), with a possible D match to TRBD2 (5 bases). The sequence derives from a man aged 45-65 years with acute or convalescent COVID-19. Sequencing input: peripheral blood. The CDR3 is CASTPGGPSSYEQYF. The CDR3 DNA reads TGTGCCAGCACCCCTGGCGGGCCGAGCTCCTACGAGCAGTACTTC.